Each of the 27 T cell receptor beta chains below was sequenced from the same sample in a study of blood T cells in healthy people across ages. Next came a second PCR, run for about 6 to 11 cycles, which used a sample-barcoded 5' primer along with a J-beta primer mix. TCRdb re-derived calls from the 5' RACE reads in MiXCR, one entry per CDR3 protein. The sample lists fewer than 2,000,000 distinct CDR3 sequences, roughly two fifths seen once, with 23% in the top ten. Sequencing input: blood. The receptors here all came from a human donor in good health.

This clonotype has more than one count but fewer than ten. This rearrangement joins TRBV5-1 to TRBJ1-2; the D gene is possibly TRBD1 (6 bases). CDR1 and CDR2 (germline): SGHRS, YFSETQ. V gave up 0 bases and J gave up 10 bases, with 16 bases separating them. CDR3 length: 14 residues. CDR3 sequence (DNA): TGCGCCAGCAGCTTGGCGGACAGAAGATTCCCCTACACCTTC. Amino acids: CASSLADRRFPYTF.

The chain combines TRBV12-5 with TRBJ2-7; D is unresolved. The CDR3 extends over 13 amino acids. The V and J ends lost 3 bases and 0 bases respectively, with 6 bases between them. Germline loops: CDR1 LGHNT, CDR2 FRNRAP. The CDR3 DNA reads as TGTGCTAGTGGTTTTCAGAACTCCTACGAGCAGTACTTC. This translates into CASGFQNSYEQYF.

Of note for this clonotype: At one end the junction does not follow the germline gene, possibly because of a read error. This rearrangement joins TRBV12-3 or TRBV12-4 to TRBJ2-7; the D is unclear. The CDR3 extends over 15 amino acids. As DNA, the CDR3 is TGTGCCAGCAGTTTAGGCTATCTAATCTCCTACGTGCAGTACTTC. Amino acids: CASSLGYLISYVQYF.

The CDR3 sequence is CASSLLLGEGPEAFF. In DNA, the CDR3 is TGTGCCAGCAGTTTATTACTGGGAGAAGGGCCTGAAGCTTTCTTT. V and J are TRBV12-3 or TRBV12-4 and TRBJ1-1; D is undetermined. The CDR3 sequence is 15 residues long. V was clipped by 2 bases and J by 6 bases, with 16 bases between them.

The J gene is TRBJ2-1, the V gene TRBV12-3 or TRBV12-4, with 8 bases lining up with TRBD1. V trimming: 2 bases; J trimming: 0 bases; junction bases outside the gene matches: 9. The CDR3 contains 18 residues. Here the CDR3 DNA reads TGTGCCAGCAGTTTATTTATCAGGGGGCTTAGCTCCTACAATGAGCAGTTCTTC. Protein sequence: CASSLFIRGLSSYNEQFF.

This clonotype was detected only a few times. V gene TRBV29-1 combines with J gene TRBJ2-4, with D perhaps TRBD1 (6 bases). Germline CDR1 is SQVTM and CDR2 is ANQGSEA. Trimming pared 4 bases from V and 4 bases from J, leaving 11 bases between. The CDR3 totals 13 residues. The DNA for the CDR3 is TGCAGCGTTGCTACAGGACAGAAAAACATTCAGTACTTC. Translated: CSVATGQKNIQYF. Full variable domain (rest looked up from reference TRBV29-1 and TRBJ2-4): SAVISQKPSRDICQRGTSLTIQCQVDSQVTMMFWYRQQPGQSLTLIATANQGSEATYESGFVIDKFPISRPNLTFSTLTVSNMSPEDSSIYLCSVATGQKNIQYFGAGTRLSVL.

V usage is TRBV20-1 and J usage is TRBJ2-7; D call uncertain. Trimming cost V 7 bases and J 3 bases, with 13 bases left between them. CDR1 is DFQATT and CDR2 is SNEGSKA in the germline V gene (reference sequence). There are 12 residues in the CDR3. CDR3 sequence (DNA): TGCAGTGTACCTCCATCCAACTACGAGCAGTACTTC. Protein sequence: CSVPPSNYEQYF.

In its sample, this clonotype was seen a few times. The rearrangement uses TRBV9 and TRBJ2-1; 10 nucleotides line up with TRBD2. Germline assignment: CDR1 SGDLS and CDR2 YYNGEE. Trimming removed 1 base from V and 6 bases from J; junction bases left unmatched: 4. The CDR3 sequence is 15 residues long. The CDR3 loop is CASSVISGGRNEQFF. In DNA, the CDR3 is TGTGCCAGCAGCGTAATTAGCGGGGGGCGCAATGAGCAGTTCTTC.

This clonotype was seen a handful of times. CDR3 amino acids: CASSLRQVETNYGYTF. The CDR3 coding sequence is TGCGCCAGCAGCTTGCGTCAGGTGGAGACTAACTATGGCTACACCTTC. The chain joins TRBV5-1 to TRBJ1-2; D is ambiguous. The ends were cut back, 1 base at V and 0 bases at J, with 13 bases in the middle. CDR1 and CDR2 from the germline V gene are SGHRS and YFSETQ. The CDR3 loop spans 16 amino acids. Full variable domain (remainder filled in from reference TRBV5-1 and TRBJ1-2): KAGVTQTPRYLIKTRGQQVTLSCSPISGHRSVSWYQQTPGQGLQFLFEYFSETQRNKGNFPGRFSGRQFSNSRSEMNVSTLELGDSALYLCASSLRQVETNYGYTFGSGTRLTVV.

The V gene is TRBV29-1, the J gene TRBJ2-3; 10 positions agree with TRBD2. The trim removed 4 bases at V and 4 bases at J, leaving 5 bases unmatched. CDR3 length: 14 amino acids. Germline V gives CDR1 SQVTM, CDR2 ANQGSEA. The CDR3 DNA reads TGCAGCGTTGGACCTAGCGGGGGTTCAGATACGCAGTATTTT. Protein product: CSVGPSGGSDTQYF.

This chain connects TRBV3-1 to TRBJ2-4; 8 bases line up with TRBD1. The closer fit of TRBJ2-5 to the DNA end suggests the J call may be wrong. CDR3 length: 15 amino acids. Germline V gene lookup returns CDR1 LGHDT and CDR2 YNNKEL (reference sequence). CDR3 DNA: TGTGCCAGCAGCCAACTTGAGGACAGGGCAGAGACCCAGTACTTC. It translates to CASSQLEDRAETQYF.

This chain uses TRBV20-1 with TRBJ2-7; unclear D gene. Trimming shortened V by 1 base and J by 0 bases, and 7 bases separated the two germline ends. CDR1 DFQATT and CDR2 SNEGSKA come from the germline V gene (reference sequence). There are 13 residues in the CDR3. The CDR3 here is CSARAGPSYEQYF. CDR3 DNA sequence: TGCAGTGCTAGAGCCGGGCCCTCCTACGAGCAGTACTTC.

This chain connects TRBV6-6 to TRBJ2-3, with a possible D match to TRBD2 (5 bases). There are 14 residues in the CDR3. CDR1 MNHNY and CDR2 SVGAGI come from the germline V gene (reference sequence). Trimming took 7 bases from V and 0 from J, leaving 11 bases between them. The CDR3 reads CASTEAASTDTQYF. The CDR3 DNA is TGTGCCAGCACGGAAGCGGCTAGCACAGATACGCAGTATTTT.

V is TRBV12-3 or TRBV12-4 and J is TRBJ1-1; a possible D gene is TRBD1 (5 bases). This CDR3 spans 14 amino acids. V lost 4 bases, J lost 6 bases, and 15 bases lay in between. The CDR3 here is CASSYDTWGAEAFF. In nucleotides, the CDR3 is TGTGCCAGCAGTTATGACACTTGGGGGGCTGAAGCTTTCTTT.

The V gene is TRBV12-3 or TRBV12-4, the J gene TRBJ1-2; tentative D call: TRBD1 (5 bases). The CDR3 sequence is 13 residues long. The ends were cut back, 3 bases at V and 8 bases at J, with 13 bases in the middle. The CDR3 DNA is TGTGCCAGCAGTTTTCAGGGAAAGGGAGGCTACACCTTC. It yields the protein CASSFQGKGGYTF.

The table lists this clonotype with a few counts. CDR3 amino acids: CAWTPSGSSYNEQFF. CDR3 bases: TGTGCCTGGACCCCATCCGGGAGCTCCTACAATGAGCAGTTCTTC. This chain links TRBV30 with TRBJ2-1; possible D gene TRBD2, 6 bases. Trimming stripped 4 bases from V and 0 bases from J, with 13 bases between. The CDR3 is made up of 15 amino acids. Germline CDR1 reads GTSNPN; CDR2 reads SVGIG (reference sequence).

The chain carries TRBV11-2 and TRBJ2-1; no reliable D call. Germline CDR1 is SGHAT and CDR2 is FQNNGV. The V end lost 1 base, the J end lost 0 bases, and 10 bases lay between the germline ends. The CDR3 is 16 amino acids. In DNA, the CDR3 is TGTGCCAGCAGCTTAGTACTCCAAAGCTCCTACAATGAGCAGTTCTTC. It codes for CASSLVLQSSYNEQFF.

The chain has TRBV6-5 and TRBJ1-2, with 7 bases matching TRBD1. V gave up 6 bases and J gave up 4 bases; unmatched junction bases: 5. The length of the CDR3 is 13 residues. The V gene's germline CDR1 is MNHEY and CDR2 SVGAGI. CDR3 residues: CASRGRQGYGYTF. In nucleotides, the CDR3 is TGTGCCAGCAGGGGGAGACAGGGCTATGGCTACACCTTC.

The genes are TRBV6-2 or TRBV6-3 and TRBJ1-1; 7 nucleotides line up with TRBD1. The V and J ends lost 2 bases and 5 bases, in that order; junction bases with no gene match: 5. The CDR3 sequence is 14 residues long. Germline CDR1 MNHEY, CDR2 SVGEGT. The CDR3 sequence is CASSYQGGRTEAFF. The CDR3 nucleotides read TGTGCCAGCAGTTACCAGGGGGGGAGGACTGAAGCTTTCTTT.

V gene TRBV14 combines with J gene TRBJ2-4; possible D gene TRBD2, 5 bases. The DNA end favors TRBJ2-7, so the J call may be wrong. CDR3 size: 15 residues. CDR1 is SGHDN, CDR2 FVKESK, per germline. The CDR3 reads CASSPLDGGFYEQYF. CDR3 bases: TGTGCCAGCAGCCCCTTGGACGGAGGATTCTACGAGCAGTACTTC.

The chain recombines TRBV21-1 with TRBJ2-3; the table's D call, TRBD2, has no DNA check behind it. TRBV21-1 represents a pseudogene. The CDR3 has 16 amino acids. Here the CDR3 reads CASSKRRPSSTDTQYF. CDR3 coding DNA: TGTGCCAGCAGCAAACGGCGGCCCTCTAGCACAGATACGCAGTATTTT.

The gene calls are TRBV20-1 and TRBJ2-4; D uncertain. The end of the DNA fits TRBJ2-5 better, so the J call may be wrong. Germline values: CDR1 DFQATT, CDR2 SNEGSKA (reference sequence). This CDR3 has 12 amino acids. Here the CDR3 reads CSASSGQETQYF. The CDR3 nucleotides are TGCAGTGCTAGCTCAGGTCAAGAGACCCAGTACTTC.

This clonotype was found a few times. V and J are TRBV6-2 or TRBV6-3 and TRBJ2-5; 7 positions agree with TRBD1. Germline V gene sequence: CDR1 MNHEY, CDR2 SVGEGT. The trim removed 2 bases at V and 10 bases at J, leaving 1 base unmatched. CDR3 length: 11 amino acids. CDR3 region: CASSYNRGQYF. In DNA, the CDR3 is TGTGCCAGCAGTTACAACAGGGGCCAGTACTTC.

This clonotype has a single count. An end of the junction does not agree with germline; a read error may underlie this. V usage is TRBV27 and J usage is TRBJ2-7, with unresolved D. This CDR3 comprises 14 residues. CDR1 MNHEY and CDR2 SMNVEV come from the germline V gene (reference sequence). DNA of the CDR3: TGTGTCAGCAGTTTAAGTGGGCAGAACTACGAGCAGTACTTC. This encodes CVSSLSGQNYEQYF.

A word on this clonotype: A read error may explain this, as a much larger clone is one base away. This rearrangement joins TRBV12-3 or TRBV12-4 to TRBJ1-2; tentatively, D is TRBD1 (6 bases). The CDR3 sequence is 11 residues long. The germline V and J ends were trimmed by 8 bases and 10 bases, with 14 bases remaining between them. CDR3 sequence: CASVEQGYYTF. CDR3 nucleotides: TGTGCCAGCGTGGAACAGGGTTACTACACCTTC.

This clonotype was detected only once. A much larger clone differs by one base, so this may be a read error. V usage is TRBV20-1 and J usage is TRBJ2-4; TRBD2 is a possible D gene (5 bases). The J call may be in error: the DNA end matches TRBJ2-7 better. There are 14 residues in the CDR3. The germline CDR1 and CDR2 sequences are DFQATT and SNEGSKA (reference sequence). DNA of the CDR3: TGCAGTGCTAGAAGGCAAACGGGGTCTCTCGAGCAGTACTTC. It yields the protein CSARRQTGSLEQYF.

This clonotype was found a few times. CDR3 in DNA: TGCAGTGCTAGAGATCCTAATCAGGGGAACACTGAAGCTTTCTTT. Its translation is CSARDPNQGNTEAFF. The rearrangement uses TRBV20-1 and TRBJ1-1, with D possibly matching TRBD1 (5 bases). The ends were cut back, 0 bases at V and 1 base at J, with 12 bases in the middle. This CDR3 contains 15 residues. CDR1 is DFQATT, CDR2 SNEGSKA, per germline (reference sequence).